These 8 T cell receptor beta chains were sequenced from one sample in a study of T cells after yellow fever vaccination. Each CDR3 protein gets one entry after TCRdb re-called the 5' RACE reads with MiXCR. Of approximately 250,000 distinct CDR3 sequences listed, approximately 5.2% are singletons. Specimen: CD4+ T cells sorted from PBMCs, collected on the day of the yellow fever booster vaccination. All receptors derive from a man younger than 35 who received the YFV17D yellow fever vaccine.

Only a few counts were recorded for this clonotype. J is TRBJ2-5 and V is TRBV20-1, with 10 nucleotides matching TRBD2. Trimming cost V 3 bases and J 2 bases; bases outside gene matches: 0. The germline V gene encodes CDR1 DFQATT and CDR2 SNEGSKA (reference sequence). The CDR3 runs to 13 residues. The CDR3 DNA reads TGCAGTGCTAGTAGCGGGGGGCAAGAGACCCAGTACTTC. Translating it yields CSASSGGQETQYF.

The table lists this clonotype with many counts. The V call is TRBV20-1, the J call TRBJ1-1, with 8 nucleotides matching TRBD1. The CDR3 consists of 12 residues. Germline V lookup: CDR1 DFQATT, CDR2 SNEGSKA (reference sequence). Trimming at V came to 6 bases and at J to 3 bases, leaving 3 bases not matched to a gene. The CDR3 reads CSAKDRDTEAFF. CDR3 sequence (DNA): TGCAGTGCAAAGGACAGGGACACTGAAGCTTTCTTT.

This clonotype was seen many times. The chain has TRBV6-2 or TRBV6-3 and TRBJ1-5; 7 nucleotides agree with TRBD1. CDR1 and CDR2 (germline): MNHEY, SVGEGT. The length of the CDR3 is 12 residues. Germline trimming cut 11 bases from V and 4 bases from J; bases unmatched to any gene: 5. CDR3 DNA: TGTGCCGTCCGGGACAGAAATCAGCCCCAGCATTTT. Translating it yields CAVRDRNQPQHF.

This clonotype appeared a few times. The V gene is TRBV15, the J gene TRBJ1-6, with no clear D. Germline values: CDR1 LNHNV, CDR2 YYDKDF (reference sequence). The length of the CDR3 is 14 residues. The V end was cut by 1 base, the J end by 6 bases, with 7 bases between. CDR3 nucleotides: TGTGCCACCAGCAGAGCCCTAGTTAATTCACCCCTCCACTTT. Its protein is CATSRALVNSPLHF. Full variable domain (remainder filled in from reference TRBV15 and TRBJ1-6): DAMVIQNPRYQVTQFGKPVTLSCSQTLNHNVMYWYQQKSSQAPKLLFHYYDKDFNNEADTPDNFQSRRPNTSFCFLDIRSPGLGDTAMYLCATSRALVNSPLHFGNGTRLTVT.

The V call is TRBV20-1, the J call TRBJ2-3; a weak D match, TRBD2 (5 bases). CDR3 length equals 13 residues. With 5 bases removed from V and 1 base from J, the gap between germline ends came to 10 bases. Germline V gene lookup returns CDR1 DFQATT and CDR2 SNEGSKA (reference sequence). This CDR3 is CSARGGGTDTQYF. In DNA form, the CDR3 reads TGCAGTGCTCGGGGTGGGGGCACAGATACGCAGTATTTT.

This clonotype was seen only a few times. The chain couples TRBV4-2 to TRBJ2-2; no clear D. This CDR3 region has 16 residues. Trimming took 0 bases from V and 3 from J, leaving 11 bases between them. The V gene's germline CDR1 is LGHNA and CDR2 YNFKEQ. CDR3 protein: CASSQEHSRDTGELFF. CDR3 sequence (DNA): TGTGCCAGCAGCCAAGAGCACTCAAGGGACACCGGGGAGCTGTTTTTT.

This clonotype was detected many times. CDR3 amino acids: CASSWGPTLRDTQYF. Here the CDR3 DNA reads TGTGCCAGCAGCTGGGGACCGACCCTCAGGGATACGCAGTATTTT. The chain joins TRBV5-6 to TRBJ2-3, with D perhaps matching TRBD1 or TRBD2 (5 bases each). Germline V lookup: CDR1 SGHDT, CDR2 YYEEEE. V was pared by 3 bases and J by 6 bases, with 17 bases between. The CDR3 totals 15 residues.

This chain joins TRBV4-1 and TRBJ2-1; 10 bases are shared with TRBD2. CDR1 is MGHRA, CDR2 YSYEKL, per germline. The CDR3 spans 15 residues. The V segment lost 4 bases and the J segment 5 bases; nucleotides outside the gene matches: 5. The CDR3 nucleotides read TGCGCCAGCAGCCCCCAGCGGGGGGGCGACAATGAGCAGTTCTTC. Translated, it gives CASSPQRGGDNEQFF.